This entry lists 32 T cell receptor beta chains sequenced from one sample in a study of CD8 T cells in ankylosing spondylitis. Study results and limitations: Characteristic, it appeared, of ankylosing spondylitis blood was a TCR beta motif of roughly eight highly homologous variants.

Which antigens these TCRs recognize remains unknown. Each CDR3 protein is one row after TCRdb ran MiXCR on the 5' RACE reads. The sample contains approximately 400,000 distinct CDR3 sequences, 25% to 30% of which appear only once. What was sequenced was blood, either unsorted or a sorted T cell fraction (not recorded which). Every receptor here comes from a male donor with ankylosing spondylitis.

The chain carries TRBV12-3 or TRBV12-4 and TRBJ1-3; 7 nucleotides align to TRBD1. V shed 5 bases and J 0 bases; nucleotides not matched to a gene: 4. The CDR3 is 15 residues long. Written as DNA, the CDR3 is TGTGCCAGCAGTCCCCAGGGGGACTCTGGAAACACCATATATTTT. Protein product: CASSPQGDSGNTIYF.

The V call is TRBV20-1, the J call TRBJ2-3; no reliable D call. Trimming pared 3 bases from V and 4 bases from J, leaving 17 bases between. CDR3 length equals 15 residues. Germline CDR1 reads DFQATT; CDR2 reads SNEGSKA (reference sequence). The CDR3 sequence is CSARPLPGSADTQYF. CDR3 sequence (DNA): TGCAGTGCTAGGCCCTTACCGGGTTCCGCAGATACGCAGTATTTT.

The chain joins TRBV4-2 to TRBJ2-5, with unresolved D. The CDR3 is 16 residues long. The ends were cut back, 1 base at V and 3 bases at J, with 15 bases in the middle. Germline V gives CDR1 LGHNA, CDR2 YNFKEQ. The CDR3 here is CASSQGTSRREETQYF. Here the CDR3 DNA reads TGTGCCAGCAGCCAAGGAACGTCGCGGAGAGAAGAGACCCAGTACTTC.

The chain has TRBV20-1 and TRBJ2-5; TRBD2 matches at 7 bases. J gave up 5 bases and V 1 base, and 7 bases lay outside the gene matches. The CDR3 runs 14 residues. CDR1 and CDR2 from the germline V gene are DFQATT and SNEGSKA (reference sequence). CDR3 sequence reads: CSARAAREGETQYF. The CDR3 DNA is TGCAGTGCTAGAGCGGCCAGGGAGGGGGAGACCCAGTACTTC.

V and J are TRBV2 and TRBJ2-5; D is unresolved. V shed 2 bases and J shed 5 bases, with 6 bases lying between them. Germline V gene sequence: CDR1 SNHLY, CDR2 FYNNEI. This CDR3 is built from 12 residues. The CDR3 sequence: CASSEFAETQYF. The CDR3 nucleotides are TGTGCCAGCAGTGAATTTGCTGAGACCCAGTACTTC.

The CDR3 bases are TGCGCCAGCAGCTTGGACCAGGCCTACTACGAGCAGTACGTC. This codes for CASSLDQAYYEQYV. V and J are TRBV5-1 and TRBJ2-7; D is unresolved. The length of the CDR3 is 14 residues. CDR1 is SGHRS, CDR2 YFSETQ, per germline. V shed 0 bases and J shed 3 bases, with 10 bases lying between them.

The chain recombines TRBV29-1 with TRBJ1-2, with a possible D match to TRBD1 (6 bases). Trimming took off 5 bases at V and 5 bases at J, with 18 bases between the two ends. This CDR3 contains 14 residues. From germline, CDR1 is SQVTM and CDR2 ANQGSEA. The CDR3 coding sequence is TGCAGCGTTAAAAAAACAGGGTTCGGGTATGGCTACACCTTC. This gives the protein CSVKKTGFGYGYTF.

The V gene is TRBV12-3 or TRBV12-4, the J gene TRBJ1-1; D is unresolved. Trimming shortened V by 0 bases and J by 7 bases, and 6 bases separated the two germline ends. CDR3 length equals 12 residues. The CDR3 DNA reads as TGTGCCAGCAGTTTAGCCGGCCTTGAAGCTTTCTTT. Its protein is CASSLAGLEAFF.

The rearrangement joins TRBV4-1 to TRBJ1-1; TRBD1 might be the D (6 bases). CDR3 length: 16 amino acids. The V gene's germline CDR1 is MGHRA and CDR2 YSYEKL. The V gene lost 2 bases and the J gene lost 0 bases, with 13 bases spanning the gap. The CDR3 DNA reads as TGCGCCAGCAGCCAACTGGGGGCCCTTCTGAACACTGAAGCTTTCTTT. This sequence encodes CASSQLGALLNTEAFF.

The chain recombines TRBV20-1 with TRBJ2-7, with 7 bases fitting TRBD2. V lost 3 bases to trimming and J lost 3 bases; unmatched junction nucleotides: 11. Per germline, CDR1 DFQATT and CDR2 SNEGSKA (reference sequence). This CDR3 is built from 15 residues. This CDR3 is CSASPLAGDLYEQYF. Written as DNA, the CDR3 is TGCAGTGCTAGCCCTCTTGCGGGAGATCTCTACGAGCAGTACTTC.

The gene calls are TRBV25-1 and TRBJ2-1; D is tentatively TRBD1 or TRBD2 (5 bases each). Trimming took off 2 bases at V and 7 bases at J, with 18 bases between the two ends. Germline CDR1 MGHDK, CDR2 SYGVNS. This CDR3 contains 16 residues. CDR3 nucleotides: TGTGCCAGCAGTGAACCAGGGACGCATCCTACAAATGAGCAGTTCTTC. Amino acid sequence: CASSEPGTHPTNEQFF.

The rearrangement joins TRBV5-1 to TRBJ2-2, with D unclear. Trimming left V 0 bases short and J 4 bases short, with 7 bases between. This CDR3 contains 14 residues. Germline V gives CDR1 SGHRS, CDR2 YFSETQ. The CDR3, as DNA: TGCGCCAGCAGCTTGGGCCAGACCACCGGGGAGCTGTTTTTT. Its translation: CASSLGQTTGELFF.

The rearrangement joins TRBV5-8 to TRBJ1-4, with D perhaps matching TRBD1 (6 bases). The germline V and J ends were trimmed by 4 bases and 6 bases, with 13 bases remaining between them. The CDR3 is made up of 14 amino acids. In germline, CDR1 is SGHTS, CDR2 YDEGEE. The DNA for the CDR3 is TGTGCCAGCAGCCCATTGAACAGGGATGAAAAACTGTTTTTT. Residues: CASSPLNRDEKLFF.

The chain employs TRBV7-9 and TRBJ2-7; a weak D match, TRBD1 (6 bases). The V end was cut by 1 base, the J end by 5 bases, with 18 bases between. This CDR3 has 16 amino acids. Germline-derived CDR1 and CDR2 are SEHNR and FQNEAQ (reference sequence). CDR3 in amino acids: CASSLGGQGTRNEQYF. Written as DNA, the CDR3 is TGTGCCAGCAGCTTAGGGGGGCAGGGGACCCGGAACGAGCAGTACTTC.

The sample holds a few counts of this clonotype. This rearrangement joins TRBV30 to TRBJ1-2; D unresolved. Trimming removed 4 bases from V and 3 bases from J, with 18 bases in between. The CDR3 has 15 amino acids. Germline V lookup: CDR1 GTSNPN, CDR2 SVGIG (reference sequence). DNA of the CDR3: TGTGCCTGGACCAGAAACCGGGAAGCGGACTATGGCTACACCTTC. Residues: CAWTRNREADYGYTF. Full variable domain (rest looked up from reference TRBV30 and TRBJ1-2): SQTIHQWPATLVQPVGSPLSLECTVEGTSNPNLYWYRQAAGRGLQLLFYSVGIGQISSEVPQNLSASRPQDRQFILSSKKLLLSDSGFYLCAWTRNREADYGYTFGSGTRLTVV.

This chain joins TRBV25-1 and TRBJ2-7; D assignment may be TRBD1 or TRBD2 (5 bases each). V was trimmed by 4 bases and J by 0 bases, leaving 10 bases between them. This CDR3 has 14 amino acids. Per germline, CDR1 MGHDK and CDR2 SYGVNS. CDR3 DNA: TGTGCCAGCAGTGGGACGGGGACCTCCTACGAGCAGTACTTC. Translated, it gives CASSGTGTSYEQYF.

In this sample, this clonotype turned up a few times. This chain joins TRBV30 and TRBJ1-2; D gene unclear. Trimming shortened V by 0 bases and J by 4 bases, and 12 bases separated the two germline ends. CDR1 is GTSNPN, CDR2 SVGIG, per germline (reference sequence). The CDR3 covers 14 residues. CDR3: CAWSVFRKSYGYTF. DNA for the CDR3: TGTGCCTGGAGTGTGTTTAGAAAGTCCTATGGCTACACCTTC.

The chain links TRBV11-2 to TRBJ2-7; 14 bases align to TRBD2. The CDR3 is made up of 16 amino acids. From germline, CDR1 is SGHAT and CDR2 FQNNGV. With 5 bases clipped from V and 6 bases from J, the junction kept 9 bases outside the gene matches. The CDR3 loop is CASSEYGLAGGGEQYF. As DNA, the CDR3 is TGTGCCAGCAGCGAGTACGGACTAGCGGGAGGCGGCGAGCAGTACTTC.

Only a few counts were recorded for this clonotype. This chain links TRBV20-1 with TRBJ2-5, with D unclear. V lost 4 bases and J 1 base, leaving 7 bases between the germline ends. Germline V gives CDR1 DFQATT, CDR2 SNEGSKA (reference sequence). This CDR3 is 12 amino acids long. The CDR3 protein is CSATAIQETQYF. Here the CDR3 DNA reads TGCAGTGCTACCGCGATCCAAGAGACCCAGTACTTC.

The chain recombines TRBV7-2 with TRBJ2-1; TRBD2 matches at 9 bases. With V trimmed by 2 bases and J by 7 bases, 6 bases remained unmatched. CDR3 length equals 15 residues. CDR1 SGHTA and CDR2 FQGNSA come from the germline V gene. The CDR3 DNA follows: TGTGCCAGCAGCTTAAACGCGGGAGGGGGAAATGAGCAGTTCTTC. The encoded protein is CASSLNAGGGNEQFF.

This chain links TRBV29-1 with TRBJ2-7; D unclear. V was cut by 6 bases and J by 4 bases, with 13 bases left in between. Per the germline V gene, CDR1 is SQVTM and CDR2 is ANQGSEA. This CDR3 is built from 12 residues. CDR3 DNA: TGCAGCGTCGGACGCGACCAATACGAGCAGTACGTC. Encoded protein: CSVGRDQYEQYV.

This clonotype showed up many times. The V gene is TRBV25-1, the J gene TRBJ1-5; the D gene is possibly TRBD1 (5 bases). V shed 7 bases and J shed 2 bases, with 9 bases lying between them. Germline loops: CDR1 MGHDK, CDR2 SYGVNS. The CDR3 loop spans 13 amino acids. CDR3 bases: TGTGCCAGCAACGGGGACGGCAATCAGCCCCAGCATTTT. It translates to CASNGDGNQPQHF. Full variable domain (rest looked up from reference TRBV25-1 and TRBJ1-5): EADIYQTPRYLVIGTGKKITLECSQTMGHDKMYWYQQDPGMELHLIHYSYGVNSTEKGDLSSESTVSRIRTEHFPLTLESARPSHTSQYLCASNGDGNQPQHFGDGTRLSIL.

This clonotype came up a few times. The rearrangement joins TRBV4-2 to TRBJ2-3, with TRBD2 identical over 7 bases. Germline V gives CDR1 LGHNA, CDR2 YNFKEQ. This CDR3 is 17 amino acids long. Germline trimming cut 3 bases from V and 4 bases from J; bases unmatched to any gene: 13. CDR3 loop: CASSQVRAGEGPDTQYF. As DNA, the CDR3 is TGTGCCAGCAGCCAGGTGCGGGCGGGAGAGGGACCAGATACGCAGTATTTT.

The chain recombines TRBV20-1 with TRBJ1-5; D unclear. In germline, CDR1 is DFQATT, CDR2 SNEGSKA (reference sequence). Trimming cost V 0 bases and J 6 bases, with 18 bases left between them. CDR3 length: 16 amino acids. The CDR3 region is CSARDHMRVPSQPQHF. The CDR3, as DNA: TGCAGTGCTAGAGATCACATGAGGGTCCCTAGTCAGCCCCAGCATTTT.

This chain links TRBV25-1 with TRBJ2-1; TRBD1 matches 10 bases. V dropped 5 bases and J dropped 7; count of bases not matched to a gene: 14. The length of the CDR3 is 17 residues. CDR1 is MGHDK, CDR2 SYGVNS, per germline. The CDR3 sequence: CASSPHRRQGAMNEQFF. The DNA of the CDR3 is TGTGCCAGCAGTCCACATAGGAGACAGGGGGCAATGAATGAGCAGTTCTTC.

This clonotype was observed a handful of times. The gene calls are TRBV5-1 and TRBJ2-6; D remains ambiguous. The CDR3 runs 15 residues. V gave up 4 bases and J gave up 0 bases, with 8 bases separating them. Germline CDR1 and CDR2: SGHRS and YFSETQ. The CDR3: CASSPDVSGANVLTF. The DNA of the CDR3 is TGCGCCAGCAGCCCGGACGTCTCTGGGGCCAACGTCCTGACTTTC.

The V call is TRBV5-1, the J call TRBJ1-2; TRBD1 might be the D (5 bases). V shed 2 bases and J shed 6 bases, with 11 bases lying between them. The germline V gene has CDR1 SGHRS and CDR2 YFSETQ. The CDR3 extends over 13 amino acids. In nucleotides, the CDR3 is TGCGCCAGCAGCTTAGGGGCAGCTGATGGCTACACCTTC. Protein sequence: CASSLGAADGYTF.

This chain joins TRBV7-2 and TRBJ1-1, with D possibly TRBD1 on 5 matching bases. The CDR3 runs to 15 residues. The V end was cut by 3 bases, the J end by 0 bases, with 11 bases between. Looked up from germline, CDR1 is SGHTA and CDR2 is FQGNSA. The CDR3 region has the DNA TGTGCCAGCAGCTTTTCAGGGAACCTGAACACTGAAGCTTTCTTT. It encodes CASSFSGNLNTEAFF.

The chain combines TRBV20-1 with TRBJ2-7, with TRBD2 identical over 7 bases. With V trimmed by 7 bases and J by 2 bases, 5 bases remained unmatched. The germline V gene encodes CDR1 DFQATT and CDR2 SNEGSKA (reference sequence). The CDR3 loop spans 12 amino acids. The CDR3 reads CSDGGRPYEQYV. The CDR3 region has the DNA TGCAGTGACGGGGGGAGGCCCTACGAGCAGTACGTC.

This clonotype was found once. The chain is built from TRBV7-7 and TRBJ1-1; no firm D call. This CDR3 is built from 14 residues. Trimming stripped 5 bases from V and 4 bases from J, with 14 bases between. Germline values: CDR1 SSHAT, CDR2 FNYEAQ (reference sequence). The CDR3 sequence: CASSPGSWSTEAFF. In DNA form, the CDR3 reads TGTGCCAGCAGCCCTGGCAGTTGGAGCACTGAAGCTTTCTTT.

DNA of the CDR3: TGCGCCAGCAGCTTGAGACAGAGTACCTACAATGAGCAGTTCTTC. Protein: CASSLRQSTYNEQFF. The genes are TRBV5-1 and TRBJ2-1, with a possible D match to TRBD1 (5 bases). V was trimmed by 1 base and J by 2 bases, leaving 10 bases between them. CDR1 is SGHRS, CDR2 YFSETQ, per germline. This CDR3 has 15 amino acids.

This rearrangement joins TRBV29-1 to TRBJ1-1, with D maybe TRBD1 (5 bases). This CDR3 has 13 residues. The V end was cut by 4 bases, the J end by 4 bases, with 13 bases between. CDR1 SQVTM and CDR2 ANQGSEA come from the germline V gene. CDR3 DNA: TGCAGCGTTGTGAGGGGCGCGGTCACTGAAGCTTTCTTT. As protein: CSVVRGAVTEAFF.